Given below is one T cell receptor (beta chain) in context. V shed 2 bases and J shed 3 bases, with 13 bases lying between them. Looked up from germline, CDR1 is LGHNA and CDR2 is YSLEER. This CDR3 has 16 residues. PCR used 60 Vbeta primers and 13 Jbeta primers. Assay: immunoSEQ multiplex PCR; the TCRdb copy retains only in-frame clones and omits some. This table holds 200,000 or so clones, over 75% found once. This record belongs to a study of cytomegalovirus exposure and HLA in healthy donors. Study-level information: Some 180 million T cells yielded 110 million or so unique TCR beta sequences in earlier analysis.

The rearrangement links TRBV4-3 to TRBJ2-2, with D maybe TRBD1 (6 bases). This sequence originates from a girl under three years old in good health and CMV-seronegative. Sample: PBMCs. The CDR3 DNA follows: TGCGCCAGCAGCCAACAACACAGGGTTGACACCGGGGAGCTGTTTTTT. Translated: CASSQQHRVDTGELFF.